This T cell receptor beta chain stems from a study of follicular helper T cells after annual influenza vaccination. Looking at the study overall: Some donors were sampled over the 2013-2014, 2014-2015 and 2015-2016 vaccinations. The study, taken as a whole, reports: Each annual vaccination recalled recurring oligoclonal ICOS+CD38+ cTfh clonotypes. Plasmablast frequency change correlated with clonality change in ICOS+CD38+ cTfh.

This clone appeared a single time. Its specificity is unknown. Germline-derived CDR1 and CDR2 are SGHTS and YDEGEE. Deletions cut 2 bases from V and 4 bases from J, with 7 bases between. The CDR3 covers 13 residues. The table came from immunoSEQ multiplex PCR; TCRdb's copy has only in-frame clones and leaves some out. The sample contains some 10,000 clones, roughly 86% of which appear only once. Described time point: 2014-2015 season, pre-vaccination. This receptor was identified in an adult who received the influenza vaccine. The source was CXCR5- memory CD4+ T cells sorted from blood, collected on the day of influenza vaccination. This chain joins TRBV5-8 and TRBJ2-1, with D possibly TRBD1 on 6 matching bases. CDR3 in amino acids: CASSFDRYNEQFF. The CDR3 DNA reads TGTGCCAGCAGCTTCGACAGGTACAATGAGCAGTTCTTC.